Sequencing of this T cell receptor beta chain was carried out in a study of cytomegalovirus exposure and HLA in healthy donors (dated by TCRdb to the late 2010s). For context, the study as a whole: In an earlier analysis of several hundred of the donors, roughly 300 Gb of sequence data and approximately 120 million unique TCR beta sequences from 180 million or so T cells were reported. An early release that covered more than 550 HLA-typed donors contained approximately 300 gigabases of sequencing data and 85 million to 100 million unique TCR sequences. Of the 300 to 500 genotyped donors, 70% to 90% were placed in the genetic ancestry cluster associated with self-reported Caucasian donors. The aim of the study was to test whether cataloging public T cell receptors could identify signatures of past pathogen exposure. Using immunosequencing, the study profiled T cell repertoires from 666 subjects and related those repertoires to cytomegalovirus serostatus. In addition to the first cohort of several hundred subjects, a separate validation cohort of 120 different subjects was used. High-throughput TCR immunosequencing, statistical association of individual TCRs with disease status, and machine learning were combined to predict cytomegalovirus infection status. A later analysis re-analyzed previously published TCR beta repertoires from approximately 700 donors and added high-resolution HLA genotyping to study TCR occurrence patterns. Rather than drawing on any new phenotypic data, the later analysis identified candidate immune exposures from TCR beta sequences and the way those sequences occurred across donors. To decide whether each TCR beta V gene segment behaved as functional or pseudogenic, an earlier analysis of some 600 of the donors relied on high-throughput TCR beta sequencing. Donor age, sex, ethnicity and CMV serostatus were compiled together with the repertoire data. In a later genetic analysis, genome-wide SNP genotypes for about 55% of the roughly 700 donors were used, and that subset was treated as a discovery cohort. All discovery cohort repertoires had been generated using a single sequencing platform. Class I and class II HLA loci were covered by the typing at four-digit resolution. The number of donors typed differed by locus, with 629-630 for A, B, C, DRB1 and DQB1, more than 500 for DQA1, 600 to 610 for DPA1, and 450 to 480 for DPB1. Because of strong linkage in the cohort, roughly five DR-DQ haplotypes were treated as single units for association and clustering. On average, roughly 250,000 unique TCR beta nucleotide sequences were sequenced per donor among some 420 genotyped donors of the cohort, with roughly 19% of those sequences being non-productive. Points the paper makes about the study in general: In vitro tests confirmed that a few of the cytomegalovirus-associated TCR beta chains recognize cytomegalovirus antigens. A cluster of highly shared sequence variants was judged likely to be a technical artifact of the sequencing pipeline. This cohort had only TCR beta chains sequenced, and the lack of alpha or paired-chain data limited which features could be detected. In the study, around 160 TCR beta chains were listed as associated with cytomegalovirus. A further reported finding was that TCR beta sequences accurately predicted the HLA-A and HLA-B alleles for most subjects in the first cohort. An association between a missense DCLRE1C variant and V-gene and J-gene trimming of TCR beta chains was found in a later genetic analysis and replicated in an independent cohort. Fewer than 20 rarely observed V segments, including chromosome 9 orphons, were excluded from the earlier analysis of approximately 500 of the donors because counts were too low. In both the original and validation cohorts, the classifier was reported to diagnose cytomegalovirus status with high specificity and sensitivity. Across donors, most TCR sequences were observed very rarely, whereas some public TCRs were present in many individuals. In a later analysis, TCR association rates were found to vary across HLA loci, with the most associated TCRs seen for DRB1 alleles and the fewest for HLA-C alleles. Presence/absence analyses assumed roughly uniform sequencing depth across donors, an assumption that may not hold. Immune exposure information for the cohort was limited to CMV serostatus. A later analysis reported that several top co-occurrence clusters appeared linked to parvovirus B19, influenza, CMV and Epstein-Barr virus. A later analysis found that HLA-associated TCR beta chains were more clonally expanded and had lower generation probabilities than equally common non-associated chains. In a later analysis, 16,951 TCR beta sequences were associated with specific HLA alleles at a false discovery rate of 0.05. Linkage disequilibrium might explain the correlated functional status among segregating V segments, but an unknown experimental factor could not be ruled out. It was suggested by the authors that the approach could potentially be generalized to other disease states and immunological phenotypes. In an earlier analysis of roughly 560 of the donors, most TCR beta V segments were observed in productive rearrangements about 87% or about 30% of the time, broadly matching IMGT annotations. In a later analysis, most CMV-associated TCR beta chains were found to appear HLA-restricted, with HLA associations seemingly driven largely by CMV exposure. Because some donors lacked HLA typing at each locus, the association tests relied only on the typed subset. Compared with the approximately 710-donor mean, donors in an Asian-associated ancestry cluster had fewer N-insertions in productive TCRs, according to a later genetic analysis. Because the 87-base-pair reads could not distinguish some IMGT-functional V segments, including TRBV6-2 and TRBV6-3, those segments were excluded. Assigning TCR associations to individual alleles was difficult when HLA alleles, especially DR and DQ, strongly co-occurred.

The library was built by means of the immunoSEQ multiplex PCR assay. For the multiplex PCR, a mixture combining 60 forward primers for TCR Vbeta segments and 13 reverse primers for TCR Jbeta segments was used. The CDR3 region of rearranged TCR beta genes was amplified from genomic DNA with a multiplex PCR assay. The Illumina HiSeq System was used to sequence the amplified TCR beta libraries as 87-base-pair reads. Regarding the original processing steps: A later analysis tallied roughly 80 million unique TCR beta chains across the roughly 610 repertoires, and some 10 million of those chains were shared by two or more donors. A nearest-neighbor algorithm error-corrected the raw reads and collapsed the reads into unique sequences, merging closely related sequences to remove PCR and sequencing errors. To assign V, D and J gene segments, CDR3 sequences were aligned to IMGT reference sequences. For a sequence to be retained, a match of at least six nucleotides was required to both a V gene segment and a J gene segment. Rearrangements were classified as productive when the CDR3 lacked stop codons and remained in frame with V and J, and all other rearrangements were classified as non-productive. CDR3 was defined by IMGT convention, running from the second conserved V-encoded cysteine to the conserved J-encoded phenylalanine. In an earlier analysis of around 540 of the donors, sequences lacking an unambiguous match to a single V gene segment were excluded. An earlier analysis of around 600 of the donors classified V segments as functional when productive rearrangements were above 56.7% and as segregating when the standard deviation between donors was above 5%. A statistical classification framework was built for diagnosing cytomegalovirus status from the catalog of TCR beta chain sequences. In a later analysis, TCR nucleotide sequences were compared against IMGT/GENE-DB human TR gene sequences so that V and J genes could be assigned. Using the TCRdist pipeline, a later analysis assigned CDR3 sequences along with most-parsimonious VDJ recombination scenarios. A later analysis defined each TCR beta chain by its CDR3 amino acid sequence plus V-gene family, and excluded reads lacking a unique V-gene family. To address suspected cross-contamination and a sequencing artifact, a later analysis removed under 600 highly shared, low-generation-probability nucleotide sequences. A later analysis calculated a clonal expansion index for each public chain from normalized within-repertoire ranks of inferred template counts. A later analysis computed generation probabilities with a VDJ recombination model fitted to out-of-frame rearrangements, and checked the results against IGoR. Hypergeometric tests were used in a later analysis to score TCR-TCR, TCR-HLA and TCR-CMV co-occurrence, with a repertoire-size bias correction applied to the TCR pairs. False discovery rates were estimated in a later analysis by permuting HLA or CMV assignments 20 times. In a later analysis, co-occurring TCRs were grouped with DBSCAN, and TCRdist sequence similarity was added when clustering was performed within HLA-allele-positive subsets. Co-occurrence clustering excluded repertoires with fewer than 30,000 or more than 120,000 public chains, plus five with anomalous nucleotide sharing. The table was pulled from immuneACCESS by TCRdb, which kept in-frame rearrangements only. Such tables lose some clones; where checked, under half of the loss comes from unresolved V genes, and the rest has no known cause. The DNA gave D and trimming, while V, J and clone size come from that table. This sample gives approximately 150,000 clones in total; 60% to 80% of them show up just once. The leading ten clones occupy about 13% of the sample.

The cohort was made up of approximately 670 healthy bone marrow donors. At the time of sampling, every cohort member was nominally healthy, though immune exposures that went unrecorded were likely present. The donor tested CMV seropositive, placing the donor among the approximately 310 seropositive members of the cohort. A peripheral blood sample was provided by each donor, and peripheral blood mononuclear cells were used for TCR beta sequencing. The Qiagen DNeasy Blood Extraction Kit was used to extract genomic DNA from the blood cell samples. There are 14 amino acids in the CDR3, from cysteine to phenylalanine inclusive. Of all the DNA, just the CDR3 is kept, 42 bases in frame from base 1. Trimming takes 0 bases from V and 8 bases from J, and the germline ends sit 14 bases apart. According to the germline V gene, CDR1 reads SGHRS and CDR2 reads YFSETQ. Only a few counts were recorded for this clone. Its binding antigen is unknown. No per-base quality is available; no much larger clone lies one base away.

The clonotype originates from a woman in her 50s in good health and CMV-seropositive. The chain uses TRBV5-1 and TRBJ1-2; no D gene is confidently identified. Sequenced: PBMCs. This receptor has the CDR3 CASSLGGGQRGYTF. The nucleotide sequence is given as TGCGCCAGCAGCTTGGGTGGAGGGCAACGCGGCTACACCTTC.